Here is one T cell receptor beta chain with its context. Its antigen is not identified. V was cut by 0 bases and J by 6 bases, with 25 bases left in between. Germline-derived CDR1 and CDR2 are SGHRS and YFSETQ. This CDR3 has 19 amino acids. This sample is drawn from a study of shared clonotypes between healthy human individuals. Study-wide background: Sampling drew on donors who were a couple of women and a few men aged 18 to 49. Notes on the study in general: Researchers found naive subsets generally carried larger estimated richness than memory subsets.

Naive CD8 cells comprised CD45RO-negative, CCR7-positively selected cells, excluding terminally differentiated effector memory CD45RA+ cells. At the deep level, the assay was run. Profiling relied on immunoSEQ multiplex PCR, and the TCRdb table lists in-frame clones only, not all of them. The repertoire holds 1.5 million to 2.5 million clones, with about 95% as singletons. The origin of this receptor is a man in his late teens or twenties in good health. The rearrangement joins TRBV5-1 to TRBJ2-1; tentative D call: TRBD2 (5 bases). Sequenced sample: naive CD8+ T cells sorted from blood. The CDR3 loop is CASSLVAESMWLAINEQFF. In DNA form, the CDR3 reads TGCGCCAGCAGCTTGGTCGCGGAAAGTATGTGGCTAGCAATCAATGAGCAGTTCTTC.